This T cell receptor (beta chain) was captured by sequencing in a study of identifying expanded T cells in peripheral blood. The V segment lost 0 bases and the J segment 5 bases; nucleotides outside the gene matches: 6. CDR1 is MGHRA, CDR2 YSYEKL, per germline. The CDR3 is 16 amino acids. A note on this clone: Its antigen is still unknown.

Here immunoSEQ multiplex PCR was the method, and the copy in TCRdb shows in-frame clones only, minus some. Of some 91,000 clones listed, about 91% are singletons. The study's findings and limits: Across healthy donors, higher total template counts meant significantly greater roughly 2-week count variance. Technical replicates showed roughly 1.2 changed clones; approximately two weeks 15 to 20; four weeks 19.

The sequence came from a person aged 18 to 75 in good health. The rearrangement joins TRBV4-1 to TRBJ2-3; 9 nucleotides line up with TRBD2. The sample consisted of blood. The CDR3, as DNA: TGCGCCAGCAGCCAAGATAATATAGCGGGGGAAGATACGCAGTATTTT. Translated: CASSQDNIAGEDTQYF.